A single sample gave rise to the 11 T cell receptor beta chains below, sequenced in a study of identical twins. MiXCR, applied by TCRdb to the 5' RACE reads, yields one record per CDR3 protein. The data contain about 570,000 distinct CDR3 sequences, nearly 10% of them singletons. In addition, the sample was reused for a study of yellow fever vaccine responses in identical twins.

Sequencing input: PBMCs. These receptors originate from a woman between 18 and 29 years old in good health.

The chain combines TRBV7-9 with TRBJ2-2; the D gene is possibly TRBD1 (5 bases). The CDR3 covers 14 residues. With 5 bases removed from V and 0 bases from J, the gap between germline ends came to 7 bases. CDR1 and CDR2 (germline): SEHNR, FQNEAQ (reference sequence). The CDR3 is CASSETANTGELFF. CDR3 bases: TGTGCCAGCAGCGAGACAGCGAACACCGGGGAGCTGTTTTTT.

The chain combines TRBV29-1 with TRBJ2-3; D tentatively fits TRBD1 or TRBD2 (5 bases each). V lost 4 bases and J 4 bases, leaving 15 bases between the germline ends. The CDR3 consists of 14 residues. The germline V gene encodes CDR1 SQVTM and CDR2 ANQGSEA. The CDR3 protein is CSVGDPRVADTQYF. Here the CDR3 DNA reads TGCAGCGTTGGGGACCCTCGGGTGGCAGATACGCAGTATTTT.

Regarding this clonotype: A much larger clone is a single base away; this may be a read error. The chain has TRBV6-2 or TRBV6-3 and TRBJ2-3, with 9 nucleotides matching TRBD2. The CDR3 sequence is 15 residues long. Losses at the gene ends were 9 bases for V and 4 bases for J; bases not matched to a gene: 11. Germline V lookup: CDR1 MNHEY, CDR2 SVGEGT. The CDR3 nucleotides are TGTGCCAGTAAAACTAGCGGGTCATTCGCAGATACGCAGTATTTT. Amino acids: CASKTSGSFADTQYF.

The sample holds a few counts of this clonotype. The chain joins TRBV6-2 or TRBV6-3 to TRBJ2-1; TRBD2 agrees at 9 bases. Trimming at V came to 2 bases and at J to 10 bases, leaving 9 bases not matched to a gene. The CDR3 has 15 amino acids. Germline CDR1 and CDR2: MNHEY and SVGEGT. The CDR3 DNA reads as TGTGCCAGCAGTTACGGGGAATTGCGGGAGGGCGAGCAGTTCTTC. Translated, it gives CASSYGELREGEQFF.

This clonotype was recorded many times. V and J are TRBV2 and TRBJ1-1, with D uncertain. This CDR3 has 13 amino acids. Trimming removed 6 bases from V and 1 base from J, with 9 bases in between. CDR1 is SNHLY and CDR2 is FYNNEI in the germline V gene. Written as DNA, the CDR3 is TGTGCCAGCAGACTGGACTCGAACACTGAAGCTTTCTTT. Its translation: CASRLDSNTEAFF.

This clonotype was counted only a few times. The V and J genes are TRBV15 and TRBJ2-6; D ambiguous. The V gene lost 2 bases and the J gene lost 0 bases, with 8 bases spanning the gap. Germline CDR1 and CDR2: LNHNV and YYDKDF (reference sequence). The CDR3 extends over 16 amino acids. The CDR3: CATSRSGGSGANVLTF. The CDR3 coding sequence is TGTGCCACCAGCAGATCGGGCGGCTCTGGGGCCAACGTCCTGACTTTC. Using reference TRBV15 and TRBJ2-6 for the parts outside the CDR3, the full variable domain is DAMVIQNPRYQVTQFGKPVTLSCSQTLNHNVMYWYQQKSSQAPKLLFHYYDKDFNNEADTPDNFQSRRPNTSFCFLDIRSPGLGDTAMYLCATSRSGGSGANVLTFGAGSRLTVL.

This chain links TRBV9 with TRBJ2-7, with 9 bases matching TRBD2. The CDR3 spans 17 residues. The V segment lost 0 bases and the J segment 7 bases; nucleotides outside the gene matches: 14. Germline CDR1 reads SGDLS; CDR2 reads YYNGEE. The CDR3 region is CASSVGEGLAGPGEQYF. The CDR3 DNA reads TGTGCCAGCAGCGTAGGCGAGGGACTAGCAGGCCCGGGGGAGCAGTACTTC.

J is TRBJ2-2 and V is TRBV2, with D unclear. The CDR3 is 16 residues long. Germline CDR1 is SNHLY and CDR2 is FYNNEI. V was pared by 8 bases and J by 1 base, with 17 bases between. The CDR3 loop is CASYDDQYKNTGELFF. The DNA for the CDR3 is TGTGCCAGCTATGACGATCAGTACAAGAACACCGGGGAGCTGTTTTTT.

The CDR3 DNA is TGTGCCAGCAGTTCCAGACTCATTTACGAGCAGTACTTC. Its translation is CASSSRLIYEQYF. V usage is TRBV28 and J usage is TRBJ2-7, with no clear D. Germline assignment: CDR1 MDHEN and CDR2 SYDVKM. V shed 4 bases and J shed 4 bases, with 11 bases lying between them. The CDR3 has 13 residues.

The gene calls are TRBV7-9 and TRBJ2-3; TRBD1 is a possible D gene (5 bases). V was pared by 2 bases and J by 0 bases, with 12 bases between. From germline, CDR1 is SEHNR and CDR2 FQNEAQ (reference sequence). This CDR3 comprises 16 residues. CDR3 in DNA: TGTGCCAGCAGCTTATTTGACAGCCCTAGCACAGATACGCAGTATTTT. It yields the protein CASSLFDSPSTDTQYF.

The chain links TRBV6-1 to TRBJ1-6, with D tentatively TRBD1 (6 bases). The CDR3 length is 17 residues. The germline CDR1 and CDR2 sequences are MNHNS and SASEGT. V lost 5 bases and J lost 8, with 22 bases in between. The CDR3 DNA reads TGTGCCAGCAGTCTAATGGGGGGGGAGGGGGTATATTCACCCCTCCACTTT. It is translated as CASSLMGGEGVYSPLHF.